The sequence of this T cell receptor (beta chain) was determined in a study of human T cells and chemical hapten exposure. Stated time point: patch test 3, about 24 weeks after DPC sensitization. Indicated treatment: therapeutic diphenylcyclopropenone sensitization with weekly scalp DPC. This clonotype came up many times. What it recognizes is unknown. A single record per CDR3 protein comes from TCRdb applying MiXCR to the RACE reads. Of 130,000 or so distinct CDR3 sequences detected, approximately 11% appear once; the ten largest clones hold approximately 2.5%. This CDR3 is 13 amino acids long. The V gene's germline CDR1 is LGHNA and CDR2 YNFKEQ. V was pared by 2 bases and J by 5 bases, with 10 bases between. Overall study findings and caveats: DPC sensitization produced no change in TCRs with frequency above 1 in 1000. Relative to controls, expanded TCRs formed significantly more large CDR3 similarity clusters.

Sequencing used whole blood, obtained in connection with sensitization to the hapten diphenylcyclopropenone (DPC). The TCR was taken from a woman between 45 and 65 years old with alopecia areata. Some clones in this sample may be carry-over from other donors' samples. This sequence joins TRBV4-2 and TRBJ2-7, with D uncertain. In DNA, the CDR3 is TGTGCCAGCAGCCAAACCGGGTTCGACGAGCAGTACTTC. It codes for CASSQTGFDEQYF.